This passage covers 2 T cell receptor beta chains from one sample sequenced in a study of blood T cell repertoires in COVID-19. Libraries were prepared by immunoSEQ multiplex PCR; TCRdb keeps only in-frame clonotypes and omits some of them. The sample has 250,000 or so clones, approximately 86% seen once; the top ten hold approximately 1.7%. Specimen: PBMCs or T cells enriched from blood (not recorded which). The receptors were gathered from a woman between 50 and 59 years old who had recovered from COVID-19.

The table lists this clone with a few counts. This chain joins TRBV7-9 and TRBJ1-6, with D maybe TRBD1 (5 bases). With 2 bases removed from V and 9 bases from J, the gap between germline ends came to 14 bases. CDR3 length: 15 residues. CDR1 SEHNR and CDR2 FQNEAQ come from the germline V gene (reference sequence). The CDR3 here is CASSLRSSGGSPLHF. The CDR3 nucleotides are TGTGCCAGCAGCTTAAGGTCCTCCGGGGGTTCACCCCTCCACTTT.

The chain couples TRBV30 to TRBJ2-1, with TRBD2 identical over 8 bases. CDR3 size: 15 residues. V dropped 1 base and J dropped 13; count of bases not matched to a gene: 15. Germline V gene lookup returns CDR1 GTSNPN and CDR2 SVGIG (reference sequence). The CDR3 loop reads CAWSGGGLAIQDQFF. The CDR3 DNA is TGTGCCTGGAGTGGAGGAGGACTAGCCATCCAAGACCAGTTCTTC.